This TCR beta chain stems from a study of blood T cell repertoires in COVID-19. The overall study: Both acute and convalescent COVID-19 samples were obtained from the United States, Italy and Spain. Nucleic acid was either cDNA or gDNA, and it came from T cells, B-cell-depleted T cells, or PBMCs.

The CDR3 has 15 amino acids. V was trimmed by 0 bases and J by 4 bases, leaving 12 bases between them. Germline loops: CDR1 MNHEY, CDR2 SMNVEV (reference sequence). Methods used by the authors: Estimated nucleated cell counts came from reference gene primer amplification. TCRdb's table, derived via immunoSEQ multiplex PCR, lists solely in-frame clones and lacks some. V and J calls and clone size come straight from that table; D and trimming were deduced from the DNA. The repertoire holds 150,000 or so clones, roughly 91% seen once, with more than 2% in the top ten. The TCR comes from a man in his late teens or twenties with acute or convalescent COVID-19. The V call is TRBV27, the J call TRBJ1-2; TRBD1 is a possible D gene (6 bases). Sequencing used peripheral blood. CDR3 DNA sequence: TGTGCCAGCAGTTTATCGGCGGGGGCGGGCTATGGCTACACCTTC. Encoded protein: CASSLSAGAGYGYTF.